This entry features one TCR beta chain sequence. The antigen remains undetermined. The germline gives CDR1 LGHNA, CDR2 YSLEER. The CDR3 runs to 13 residues. V dropped 0 bases and J dropped 3 bases, with 6 bases sitting between them. The authors reverse transcribed roughly 0.45 to 1 ug RNA with random hexamers. A multiplex approach, immunoSEQ multiplex PCR, amplified TCR beta CDR3 across 54 Vbeta and 13 Jbeta. TCRdb independently ran MiXCR on the immunoSEQ multiplex PCR reads; one entry per CDR3 protein. The sample lists 120,000 or so distinct CDR3 sequences, 90% to 95% occurring once. The sample originates from a study of CD8 T cells in Susac syndrome. Study-level findings and limits: TEMRA cells and active patients showed peak Susac CD8+ clonal expansion. The number of Susac-specific public clones found was more than 15 in total CD8+ repertoires and roughly 5 in CD8+ TEMRA repertoires. It was acknowledged by the study that relatively few individuals were included in its TCR sequencing and HLA analysis.

The sequence derives from a human donor with Susac syndrome. Sequences were obtained from CD8+ T cells from PBMCs. The genes are TRBV4-3 and TRBJ2-7, with D hard to call. DNA for the CDR3: TGCGCCAGCAGCCAAGATCTGGACTACGAGCAGTACTTC. It is translated as CASSQDLDYEQYF.